The rows below give T cell receptor beta chains drawn from one sample of a study of breast tumors, draining lymph nodes, adjacent tissues. TCRdb analysed the multiplex PCR reads with MiXCR anew, one entry per CDR3 protein. This table has some 170,000 distinct CDR3 sequences, around 33% appearing once. The sequenced sample was axillary lymph node tissue. The receptors come from a female donor with breast cancer. Some clones in this sample may be carry-over from other donors' samples. Both conserved end residues are part of each CDR3. Fields, in order: CDR3 DNA, CDR3 protein, J gene, clone size, V gene, D gene. A D gene is named only where the DNA matches it firmly. Clone size appears in some rows only: once, few, many, or a class for an expanded clone.

cdr3_nt: TGCAGTGCTACACCGGGGCAGCCTCATGGCTACACCTTC
cdr3_aa: CSATPGQPHGYTF
j_call: TRBJ1-2
clone_size: .
v_call: TRBV20-1
d_call: .

cdr3_nt: TGCAGTGCTCGTCTGACTTCTAACTATGGCTACGCCTTC
cdr3_aa: CSARLTSNYGYAF
j_call: TRBJ1-2
clone_size: .
v_call: TRBV20-1
d_call: .

cdr3_nt: TGCGCCGGCGGATACACAGATACGCAGTATTTT
cdr3_aa: CAGGYTDTQYF
j_call: TRBJ2-3
clone_size: .
v_call: TRBV12-3/TRBV12-4
d_call: .

cdr3_nt: TGCAGTGCCCCCTCCTTAGCGGGAGGGCCCCACGAGCAGTACTTC
cdr3_aa: CSAPSLAGGPHEQYF
j_call: TRBJ2-7
clone_size: many
v_call: TRBV20-1
d_call: TRBD2

cdr3_nt: TGCAGTGCTCTCAGGACTAGCGGGAGTGATACGCAGTATTTT
cdr3_aa: CSALRTSGSDTQYF
j_call: TRBJ2-3
clone_size: many
v_call: TRBV20-1
d_call: TRBD2

cdr3_nt: TGTGCCAGTAGGCATAGCGCGGTAGCCGGAGGCGGTTCACCCCTCCACTTT
cdr3_aa: CASRHSAVAGGGSPLHF
j_call: TRBJ1-6
clone_size: .
v_call: TRBV19
d_call: .

cdr3_nt: TGTGCCAGCAGTCCACGACAGGGGTCGGGACTCGAGACCCAGTACTTC
cdr3_aa: CASSPRQGSGLETQYF
j_call: TRBJ2-5
clone_size: many
v_call: TRBV27
d_call: TRBD1

cdr3_nt: TGTGCCAGCAGTTGGGGCAGTATGTACCAAGAGACCCAGTACTTC
cdr3_aa: CASSWGSMYQETQYF
j_call: TRBJ2-5
clone_size: many
v_call: TRBV27
d_call: .

cdr3_nt: TGTGCCAGCAGCTCACCTTTTCGTGATAGCGGGAGGAGGGATGAGCAGTTCTTC
cdr3_aa: CASSSPFRDSGRRDEQFF
j_call: TRBJ2-1
clone_size: .
v_call: TRBV7-6
d_call: TRBD2

cdr3_nt: TGTGCCAGCAGGAGGACGCGGGAGACCCAGTACTTC
cdr3_aa: CASRRTRETQYF
j_call: TRBJ2-5
clone_size: many
v_call: TRBV6-5
d_call: .

cdr3_nt: TGTGCCTGCAGTCACTCGTGGACAGGACTAGCGGCCCAAGAGACCCAGTACTTC
cdr3_aa: CACSHSWTGLAAQETQYF
j_call: TRBJ2-5
clone_size: .
v_call: TRBV6-6
d_call: TRBD2

cdr3_nt: TGTGCCAGCAGCCAACCGGGGACAGGGAGGAATTCACCCCTCCACTTT
cdr3_aa: CASSQPGTGRNSPLHF
j_call: TRBJ1-6
clone_size: .
v_call: TRBV14
d_call: TRBD1

cdr3_nt: TGCGCCAGCAGCAAACTAGCGGGGGGTCAAGATACGCAGTATTTT
cdr3_aa: CASSKLAGGQDTQYF
j_call: TRBJ2-3
clone_size: many
v_call: TRBV5-1
d_call: TRBD2

cdr3_nt: TGCGCCAGCAGGAGACAGATAATGAACACTGAAGCTTTCTTT
cdr3_aa: CASRRQIMNTEAFF
j_call: TRBJ1-1
clone_size: few
v_call: TRBV5-1
d_call: .

cdr3_nt: TGCAGCGTCCACGCCCGTGGGGGGACTGAAGCTTTCTTT
cdr3_aa: CSVHARGGTEAFF
j_call: TRBJ1-1
clone_size: .
v_call: TRBV29-1
d_call: .

cdr3_nt: TGTGCCAGCAGTTACCGACAGGGGGGAAGCTCCTACGAGCAGTACTTC
cdr3_aa: CASSYRQGGSSYEQYF
j_call: TRBJ2-7
clone_size: .
v_call: TRBV6-5
d_call: TRBD1

cdr3_nt: TGTGCCAGCAGCCAATATGTGACAGTTACCGGGGAGCTGTTTTTT
cdr3_aa: CASSQYVTVTGELFF
j_call: TRBJ2-2
clone_size: many
v_call: TRBV14
d_call: .

cdr3_nt: TGTGCCAGCGGCCAAGACAGGGGACTGAACACCATATATTTT
cdr3_aa: CASGQDRGLNTIYF
j_call: TRBJ1-3
clone_size: .
v_call: TRBV4-2
d_call: TRBD1

cdr3_nt: TGTGCCAGTAGTCGGACTAGCGGGGGGGCTGGGACCCAGTACTTC
cdr3_aa: CASSRTSGGAGTQYF
j_call: TRBJ2-5
clone_size: many
v_call: TRBV19
d_call: TRBD2

cdr3_nt: TGTGCCAGCACAACTCAACAGGGTTTTCGGGACACTGAAGCTTTCTTT
cdr3_aa: CASTTQQGFRDTEAFF
j_call: TRBJ1-1
clone_size: .
v_call: TRBV12-3/TRBV12-4
d_call: .

cdr3_nt: TGTGCCAGCAGTGTCAGAGAGACCCAGCATTTT
cdr3_aa: CASSVRETQHF
j_call: TRBJ1-5
clone_size: .
v_call: TRBV2
d_call: .

cdr3_nt: TGTGCCAGCAGCTTAGAGGGCAGGGTTAATTCACCCCTCCACTTT
cdr3_aa: CASSLEGRVNSPLHF
j_call: TRBJ1-6
clone_size: many
v_call: TRBV11-2
d_call: .

cdr3_nt: TGTGCCAGCAGCCATACAGTACCGAACACTGAAGCTTTCTTT
cdr3_aa: CASSHTVPNTEAFF
j_call: TRBJ1-1
clone_size: few
v_call: TRBV9
d_call: .

cdr3_nt: TGTGCCAGCAGTCACTCGAAGTATTACGAGCAGTACTTC
cdr3_aa: CASSHSKYYEQYF
j_call: TRBJ2-7
clone_size: .
v_call: TRBV6-2/TRBV6-3
d_call: .

cdr3_nt: TGCGCCAGCAGCCAAGAACAGTACACAGATACACAGCATTTT
cdr3_aa: CASSQEQYTDTQHF
j_call: TRBJ1-5
clone_size: .
v_call: TRBV4-1
d_call: .

cdr3_nt: TGTGCCAGCAGTCACTCAGGGGGGGATTCGGCCCTCCACTTT
cdr3_aa: CASSHSGGDSALHF
j_call: TRBJ1-6
clone_size: many
v_call: TRBV6-5
d_call: TRBD1

cdr3_nt: TGCGCCAGCAGCTGGACGGACCCGACCGGGGAGCTGTTTTTT
cdr3_aa: CASSWTDPTGELFF
j_call: TRBJ2-2
clone_size: many
v_call: TRBV5-1
d_call: .

cdr3_nt: TGTGCCAGCAGTTATGGGCAGGGAAACGGGGAGCCCCAGCATTTT
cdr3_aa: CASSYGQGNGEPQHF
j_call: TRBJ1-5
clone_size: many
v_call: TRBV6-5
d_call: .

cdr3_nt: TGCAGCGTTAGCAGGGGTAATGATGGCTACACCTTC
cdr3_aa: CSVSRGNDGYTF
j_call: TRBJ1-2
clone_size: many
v_call: TRBV29-1
d_call: .

cdr3_nt: TGTGCCAGCAGCTTATGGGGCCCGGGAAATACGCAGTATTTT
cdr3_aa: CASSLWGPGNTQYF
j_call: TRBJ2-3
clone_size: .
v_call: TRBV7-8
d_call: .

cdr3_nt: TGCGCCAGCAGCGCCCTAGGGTCCTACAATGAGCAGTTCTTC
cdr3_aa: CASSALGSYNEQFF
j_call: TRBJ2-1
clone_size: many
v_call: TRBV5-1
d_call: .

cdr3_nt: TGTGCCTGGGGGGGGGGGCAGGGAGTGCGGGATACGCAGTACTTT
cdr3_aa: CAWGGGQGVRDTQYF
j_call: TRBJ2-3
clone_size: .
v_call: TRBV30
d_call: .

cdr3_nt: TGTGCCAGCAGCTTAGGGACAGTTAATGAAAAACTGTTTTTT
cdr3_aa: CASSLGTVNEKLFF
j_call: TRBJ1-4
clone_size: many
v_call: TRBV7-9
d_call: .

cdr3_nt: TGTGCCAGCAGTTTAGAACAGGGCGACGGAAACACCATATATTTT
cdr3_aa: CASSLEQGDGNTIYF
j_call: TRBJ1-3
clone_size: many
v_call: TRBV12-3/TRBV12-4
d_call: .

cdr3_nt: TGTGCCACCAGCAGAGAAGGTGGCCGGTCCTATGGCTACACCTTC
cdr3_aa: CATSREGGRSYGYTF
j_call: TRBJ1-2
clone_size: .
v_call: TRBV15
d_call: .

cdr3_nt: TGCGCCAGCAGCTTGGTTATGGGGGCTGGGGCCAACGTCCTGACTTTC
cdr3_aa: CASSLVMGAGANVLTF
j_call: TRBJ2-6
clone_size: many
v_call: TRBV5-1
d_call: .

cdr3_nt: TGCGCCACCAGCCGGACGGGCACAGATACACAGTATTTT
cdr3_aa: CATSRTGTDTQYF
j_call: TRBJ2-3
clone_size: .
v_call: TRBV24-1
d_call: .

cdr3_nt: TGTGCCAGCAGCTCCCTGACAGGGGGTGTAGAAAAACTGTTTTTT
cdr3_aa: CASSSLTGGVEKLFF
j_call: TRBJ1-4
clone_size: many
v_call: TRBV11-2
d_call: TRBD1

cdr3_nt: TGTGCCAGTGGAAGTACAGGGCAGTTCTTC
cdr3_aa: CASGSTGQFF
j_call: TRBJ2-1
clone_size: many
v_call: TRBV9
d_call: .

cdr3_nt: TGCGCCAGCAGGGACAGTGGGGACTTCGGCGAGCAGTACTTC
cdr3_aa: CASRDSGDFGEQYF
j_call: TRBJ2-7
clone_size: many
v_call: TRBV10-2
d_call: .

cdr3_nt: TGTGCCAGCAGCTCCGACAGGGTAAGGACCTCACCCCTCCACTTT
cdr3_aa: CASSSDRVRTSPLHF
j_call: TRBJ1-6
clone_size: many
v_call: TRBV9
d_call: TRBD1

cdr3_nt: TGCAGCGGTTTGACAGGGATGGGGGAGACCCAGTACTTC
cdr3_aa: CSGLTGMGETQYF
j_call: TRBJ2-5
clone_size: many
v_call: TRBV29-1
d_call: TRBD1

cdr3_nt: TGTGCCAGCAGTTTGCGACAGGGTGTAGGGGAGCAGTACTTC
cdr3_aa: CASSLRQGVGEQYF
j_call: TRBJ2-7
clone_size: many
v_call: TRBV28
d_call: TRBD1

cdr3_nt: TGTGCCAGCAGCTCAATAAGGGGGGAAGAGACCCAGTACTTC
cdr3_aa: CASSSIRGEETQYF
j_call: TRBJ2-5
clone_size: .
v_call: TRBV7-9
d_call: .

cdr3_nt: TGTGCCAGCAGCTTGGCCGGCCGGGGCGATACCGGGGAGCTGTTTTTT
cdr3_aa: CASSLAGRGDTGELFF
j_call: TRBJ2-2
clone_size: many
v_call: TRBV5-6
d_call: .

cdr3_nt: TGTGCCATCAGCGGGACAGGGGGTGGCTACACCTTC
cdr3_aa: CAISGTGGGYTF
j_call: TRBJ1-2
clone_size: many
v_call: TRBV10-3
d_call: TRBD1